The following is a T cell receptor beta chain sequence with its context. Its antigen is not known. The record originates from a study of cytomegalovirus exposure and HLA in healthy donors. General observations from the study: Upon later analysis, TCR association rates were observed to vary by HLA locus, being highest for DRB1 and lowest for HLA-C. Reports showed the classifier diagnosing cytomegalovirus status with high specificity and sensitivity.

Germline loops: CDR1 SGHTA, CDR2 FQGNSA. This CDR3 is built from 15 residues. V dropped 2 bases and J dropped 5 bases, with 13 bases sitting between them. It was with 60 Vbeta and 13 Jbeta primers that the PCR ran. TCRdb keeps only in-frame clones here, not all; method: immunoSEQ multiplex PCR. In the table there are fewer than 200,000 clones, over 65% of which are singletons. What was sequenced was PBMCs. The chain combines TRBV7-2 with TRBJ2-1; weak D call: TRBD1 (5 bases). The origin of this receptor is a female donor in good health and CMV-seronegative. The CDR3 nucleotides are TGTGCCAGCAGCTTAAGGGGCCTAAGCCACAATGAGCAGTTCTTC. Amino acid sequence: CASSLRGLSHNEQFF.